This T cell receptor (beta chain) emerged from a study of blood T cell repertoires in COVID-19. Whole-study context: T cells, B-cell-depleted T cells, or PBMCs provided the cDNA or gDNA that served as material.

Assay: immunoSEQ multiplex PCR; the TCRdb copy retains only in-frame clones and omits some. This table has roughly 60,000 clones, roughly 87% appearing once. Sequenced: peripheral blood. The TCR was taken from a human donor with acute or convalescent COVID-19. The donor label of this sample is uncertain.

CDR3 sequence: CAISAPGQGHTEAFF. CDR3 DNA sequence: TGTGCCATCAGCGCGCCGGGACAGGGACACACTGAAGCTTTCTTT. The chain employs TRBV10-3 and TRBJ1-1; TRBD1 aligns across 9 bases. This CDR3 spans 15 amino acids. J lost 3 bases, V lost 6 bases, and 8 bases had no gene match. CDR1 and CDR2 (germline): ENHRY, SYGVKD.